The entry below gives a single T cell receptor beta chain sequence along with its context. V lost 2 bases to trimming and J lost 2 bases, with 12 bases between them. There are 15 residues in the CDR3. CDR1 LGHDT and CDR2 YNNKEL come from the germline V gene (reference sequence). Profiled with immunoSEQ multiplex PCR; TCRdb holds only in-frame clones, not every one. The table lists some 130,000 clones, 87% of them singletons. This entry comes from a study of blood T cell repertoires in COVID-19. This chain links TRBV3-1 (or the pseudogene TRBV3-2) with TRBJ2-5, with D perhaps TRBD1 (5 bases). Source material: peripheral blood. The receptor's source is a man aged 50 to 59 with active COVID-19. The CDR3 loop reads CASSQRGRQQETQYF. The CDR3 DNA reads TGTGCCAGCAGCCAAAGGGGAAGACAGCAAGAGACCCAGTACTTC.